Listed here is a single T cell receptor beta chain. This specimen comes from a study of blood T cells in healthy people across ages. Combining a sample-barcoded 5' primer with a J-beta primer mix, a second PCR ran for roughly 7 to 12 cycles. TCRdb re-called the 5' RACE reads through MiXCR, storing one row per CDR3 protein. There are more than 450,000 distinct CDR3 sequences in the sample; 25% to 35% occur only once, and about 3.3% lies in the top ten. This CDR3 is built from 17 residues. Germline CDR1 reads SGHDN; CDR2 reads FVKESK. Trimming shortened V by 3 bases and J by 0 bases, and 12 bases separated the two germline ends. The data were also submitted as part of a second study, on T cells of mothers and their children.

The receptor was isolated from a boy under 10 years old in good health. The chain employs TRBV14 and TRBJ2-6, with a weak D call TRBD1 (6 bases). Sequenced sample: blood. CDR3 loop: CASSQQYRVSGANVLTF. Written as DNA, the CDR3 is TGTGCCAGCAGCCAGCAATACAGGGTCTCTGGGGCCAACGTCCTGACTTTC.